This T cell receptor beta chain was profiled in a study of a mutant IDH1 vaccine in newly diagnosed glioma. Across the study: Previous care, which was radiotherapy, temozolomide, or both, most often involved both. Study outcomes and limitations: Alterations occurring in top peripheral T cell clonotypes seemed unrelated to pseudoprogression.

The trim removed 5 bases at V and 7 bases at J, leaving 4 bases unmatched. This CDR3 region has 14 residues. Per germline, CDR1 SGHDN and CDR2 FVKESK. This clone was observed once. The antigen remains unidentified. Sample time point: week 5, during vaccination. The study gave 300 ug of mutant IDH1 20-mer peptide per vaccine dose, with topical imiquimod. Repertoires were generated with immunoSEQ multiplex PCR, while TCRdb's copy carries only in-frame clones and drops some. The table has about 83,000 clones, roughly 91% seen once. The chain employs TRBV14 and TRBJ2-2; 10 nucleotides match TRBD2. This TCR was recovered from a woman between 50 and 59 years old with glioma. The input for sequencing was PBMCs, taken from a glioma patient whose treatment included an IDH1 peptide vaccine. CDR3 in DNA: TGTGCCAGCAGCGTGGGACTAGCGATCGGGGAGCTGTTTTTT. As protein: CASSVGLAIGELFF.